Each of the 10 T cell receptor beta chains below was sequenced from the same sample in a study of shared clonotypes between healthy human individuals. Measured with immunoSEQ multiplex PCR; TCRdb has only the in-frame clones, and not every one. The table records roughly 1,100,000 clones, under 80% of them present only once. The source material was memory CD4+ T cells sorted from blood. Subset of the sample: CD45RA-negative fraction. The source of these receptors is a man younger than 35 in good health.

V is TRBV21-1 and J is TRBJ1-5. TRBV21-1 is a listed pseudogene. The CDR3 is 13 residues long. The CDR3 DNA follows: TGTGCCAGCAGGATTCACTGCAATCAGCCCCAGCATTTT. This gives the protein CASRIHCNQPQHF.

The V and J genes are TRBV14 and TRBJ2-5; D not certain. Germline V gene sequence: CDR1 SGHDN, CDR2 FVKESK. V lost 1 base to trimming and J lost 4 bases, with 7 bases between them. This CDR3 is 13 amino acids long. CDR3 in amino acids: CASSQGEVETQYF. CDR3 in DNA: TGTGCCAGCAGCCAAGGGGAAGTAGAGACCCAGTACTTC.

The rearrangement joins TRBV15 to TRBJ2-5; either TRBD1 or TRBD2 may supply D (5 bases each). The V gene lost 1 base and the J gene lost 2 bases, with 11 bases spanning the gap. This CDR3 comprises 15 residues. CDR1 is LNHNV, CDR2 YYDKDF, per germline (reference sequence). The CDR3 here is CATSRAGTHQETQYF. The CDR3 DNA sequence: TGTGCCACCAGCAGAGCCGGGACCCATCAAGAGACCCAGTACTTC.

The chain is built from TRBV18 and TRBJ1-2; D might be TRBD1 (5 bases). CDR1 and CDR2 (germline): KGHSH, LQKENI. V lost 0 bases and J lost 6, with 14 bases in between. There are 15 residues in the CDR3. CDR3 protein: CASSPPRQGSDGYTF. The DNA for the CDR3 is TGTGCCAGCTCACCACCGCGGCAGGGATCGGATGGCTACACCTTC.

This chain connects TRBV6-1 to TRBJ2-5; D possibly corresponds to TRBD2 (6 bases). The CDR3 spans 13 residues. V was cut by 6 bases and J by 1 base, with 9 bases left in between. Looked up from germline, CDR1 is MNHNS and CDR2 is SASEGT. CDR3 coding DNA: TGTGCCAGCAGGTGGAGGGGCCAAGAGACCCAGTACTTC. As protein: CASRWRGQETQYF.

The CDR3, as DNA: TGTGCCAGCAGTTTAAAGCCAGGCTATAGCGGCTACACCTTC. Protein sequence: CASSLKPGYSGYTF. This chain uses TRBV27 with TRBJ1-2; D is uncertain. This CDR3 comprises 14 residues. Germline lookup yields CDR1 MNHEY and CDR2 SMNVEV (reference sequence). The V end lost 2 bases, the J end lost 8 bases, and 15 bases lay between the germline ends.

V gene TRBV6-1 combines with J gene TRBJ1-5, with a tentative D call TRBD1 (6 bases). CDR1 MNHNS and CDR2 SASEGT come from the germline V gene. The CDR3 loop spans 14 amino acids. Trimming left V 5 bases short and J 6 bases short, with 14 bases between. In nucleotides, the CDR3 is TGTGCCAGCAGTTCAACAGGGAAGGCTCAGCCCCAGCATTTT. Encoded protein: CASSSTGKAQPQHF.

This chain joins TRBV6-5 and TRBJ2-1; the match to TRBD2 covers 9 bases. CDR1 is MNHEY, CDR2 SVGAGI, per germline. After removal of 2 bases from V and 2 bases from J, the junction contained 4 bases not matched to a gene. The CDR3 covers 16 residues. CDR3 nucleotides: TGTGCCAGCAGTTACGTGGCGGGAGGGCCCTACAATGAGCAGTTCTTC. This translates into CASSYVAGGPYNEQFF.

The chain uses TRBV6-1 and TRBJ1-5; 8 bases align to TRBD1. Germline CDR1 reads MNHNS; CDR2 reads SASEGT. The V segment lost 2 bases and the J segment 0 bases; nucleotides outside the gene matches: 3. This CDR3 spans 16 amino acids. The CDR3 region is CASSEPGGYSNQPQHF. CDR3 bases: TGTGCCAGCAGTGAACCAGGGGGCTATAGCAATCAGCCCCAGCATTTT.

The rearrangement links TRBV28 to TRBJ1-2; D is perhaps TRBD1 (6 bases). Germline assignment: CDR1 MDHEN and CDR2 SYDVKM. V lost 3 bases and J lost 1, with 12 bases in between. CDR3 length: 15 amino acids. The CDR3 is CASSLVQGYNYGYTF. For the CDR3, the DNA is TGTGCCAGCAGTTTGGTGCAGGGGTATAACTATGGCTACACCTTC.